These T cell receptor beta chains were read from a single sample in a study of blood T cell repertoires in COVID-19. Clones were read by immunoSEQ multiplex PCR, and TCRdb kept only the in-frame ones, dropping some. The sample carries approximately 150,000 clones, over 80% recorded once. Sequencing used peripheral blood. These receptors were collected from a human donor in a cohort sampled during active COVID-19. The CDR3 runs from the conserved cysteine through the conserved F or W. Each record gives: J gene, clone size, D gene, V gene, CDR3 protein, CDR3 DNA. The D gene is left open where the match is weak. For some rows the clone size is stated as once, few or many, or as a class when expanded; others skip it.

TRBJ1-1	few	TRBD1	TRBV18	CASSLDRLQGEAFF	TGTGCCAGCTCACTGGACAGGCTGCAAGGTGAAGCTTTCTTT
TRBJ2-2	few	TRBD2	TRBV5-1	CASSLDAGVGGELFF	TGCGCCAGCAGCTTGGACGCGGGAGTGGGCGGGGAGCTGTTTTTT
TRBJ1-3	.	.	TRBV27	CASSTRTEGAPGNTIYF	TGTGCCAGCAGTACCCGGACAGAAGGGGCTCCTGGAAACACCATATATTTT
TRBJ1-5	.	TRBD1	TRBV14	CASSPDRGLYSQPQHF	TGTGCCAGCAGCCCGGACAGGGGGCTGTATAGTCAGCCCCAGCATTTT
TRBJ2-3	.	.	TRBV19	CASSQLRGAGTQYF	TGTGCCAGTAGTCAGTTAAGGGGAGCGGGTACGCAGTATTTT
TRBJ1-4	.	TRBD1	TRBV11-3	CASSLVTGGAGEKLFF	TGTGCCAGCAGCTTAGTCACAGGGGGCGCCGGAGAAAAACTGTTTTTT
TRBJ1-5	few	.	TRBV5-6	CASSPGVKPQHF	TGTGCCAGCAGCCCCGGGGTGAAGCCCCAGCATTTT
TRBJ2-4	.	.	TRBV12-3/TRBV12-4	CASSPGGRDIQYF	TGTGCCAGCAGTCCCGGCGGGCGGGACATTCAGTACTTC
TRBJ2-1	.	.	TRBV28	CASTKGGSGYNEQFF	TGTGCCAGCACTAAAGGTGGTTCGGGATACAATGAGCAGTTCTTC
TRBJ1-2	.	.	TRBV6-6	CASSRRGGPTNYGYTF	TGTGCCAGCAGTCGACGGGGGGGGCCCACTAACTATGGCTACACCTTC
TRBJ2-2	.	TRBD2	TRBV19	CASSVLAIESGELFF	TGTGCCAGTAGTGTACTAGCGATAGAATCCGGGGAGCTGTTTTTT
TRBJ2-1	.	.	TRBV11-2	CASSLGQGLNTNEQFF	TGTGCCAGCAGCCTGGGGCAGGGGTTGAATACCAATGAGCAGTTCTTC
TRBJ1-4	.	TRBD1	TRBV18	CASSRDRATNEKLFF	TGTGCCAGCTCACGGGACAGGGCAACTAATGAAAAACTGTTTTTT
TRBJ2-7	.	TRBD1	TRBV7-3	CASSWDRSYEQQYF	TGTGCCAGCAGCTGGGACAGGTCCTACGAGCAGCAGTACTTC
TRBJ2-7	.	TRBD2	TRBV6-5	CASRAGFLEQYF	TGTGCCAGCAGAGCGGGATTCCTCGAGCAGTACTTC
TRBJ2-1	once	TRBD2	TRBV5-1	CASHQLAGAYNEQFF	TGCGCCAGCCACCAACTAGCGGGAGCTTACAATGAGCAGTTCTTC
TRBJ1-2	.	TRBD1	TRBV19	CASSPGTGLEGTF	TGTGCCAGTAGCCCTGGGACAGGGTTGGAAGGGACCTTC
TRBJ2-2	.	TRBD2	TRBV6-5	CASILSGSGTGELFF	TGTGCCAGCATTCTCAGCGGGAGTGGGACCGGGGAGCTGTTTTTT
TRBJ2-1	few	TRBD2	TRBV27	CASSLAGYYNEQFF	TGTGCCAGCAGCCTAGCGGGATATTACAATGAGCAGTTCTTC
TRBJ1-2	.	.	TRBV27	CASSFWAGNLNYGYTF	TGTGCCAGCAGTTTTTGGGCGGGGAACCTTAACTATGGCTACACCTTC
TRBJ2-7	few	.	TRBV4-2	CASSQVPTLQYF	TGTGCCAGCAGCCAAGTTCCGACATTGCAGTACTTC
TRBJ2-3	once	TRBD1	TRBV6-7	CASSYFLGQGFSDTQYF	TGTGCCAGCAGTTACTTTCTGGGACAGGGGTTTTCAGATACGCAGTATTTT
TRBJ2-1	.	.	TRBV18	CASSPEVIGNEQFF	TGTGCCAGCTCACCTGAGGTGATAGGCAATGAGCAGTTCTTC
TRBJ1-2	.	.	TRBV6-5	CASSYSEVGEGYGYTF	TGTGCCAGCAGTTACTCCGAGGTCGGGGAGGGCTATGGCTACACCTTC
TRBJ2-1	.	.	TRBV4-2	CASSQDLGGTYNEQFF	TGTGCCAGCAGCCAAGATCTTGGCGGAACATACAATGAGCAGTTCTTC
TRBJ2-5	.	TRBD2	TRBV2	CASTLAREADQTQYF	TGTGCCAGCACCCTCGCTCGGGAGGCCGACCAGACCCAGTACTTC
TRBJ2-5	.	TRBD2	TRBV6-2/TRBV6-3	CASSYGGLAGFQETQYF	TGTGCCAGCAGTTACGGCGGACTAGCGGGTTTTCAAGAGACCCAGTACTTC
TRBJ1-2	.	.	TRBV6-5	CASRTGPDFNYGYTF	TGTGCCAGCAGAACGGGTCCAGACTTTAACTATGGCTACACCTTC
TRBJ2-2	.	TRBD2	TRBV9	CASSVGTSANTGELFF	TGTGCCAGCAGCGTAGGGACTAGCGCGAACACCGGGGAGCTGTTTTTT
TRBJ1-2	.	.	TRBV4-3	CASSQDAWVTSGYTF	TGCGCCAGCAGCCAAGACGCGTGGGTGACTAGTGGCTACACCTTC
TRBJ1-6	once	TRBD1	TRBV30	CAWIRRDRVNSPLHF	TGTGCCTGGATTCGCCGGGACAGGGTGAATTCACCCCTCCACTTT
TRBJ1-3	.	.	TRBV5-1	CASSLDGHSTSGNTIYF	TGCGCCAGCAGCTTGGACGGACACTCGACCTCTGGAAACACCATATATTTT
TRBJ2-5	.	TRBD1	TRBV5-4	CASSRQGPRETQYF	TGTGCCAGCAGCCGACAGGGGCCCCGTGAGACCCAGTACTTC
TRBJ1-2	.	TRBD1	TRBV5-1	CASSLITGANYGYTF	TGCGCCAGCAGCTTAATAACAGGGGCTAACTATGGCTACACCTTC
TRBJ2-2	few	.	TRBV6-1	CASSAPGILQGTGELFF	TGTGCCAGCAGTGCACCAGGAATACTCCAGGGCACCGGGGAGCTGTTTTTT
TRBJ1-1	.	.	TRBV20-1	CSARGHTEAFF	TGCAGTGCTAGAGGGCACACTGAAGCTTTCTTT
TRBJ2-2	.	.	TRBV14	CASSPGHLTGELFF	TGTGCCAGCAGCCCGGGACACCTCACCGGGGAGCTGTTTTTT
TRBJ2-5	once	TRBD1	TRBV12-5	CASGLGQGQETQYF	TGTGCTAGTGGGCTTGGACAGGGACAAGAGACCCAGTACTTC
TRBJ1-5	once	.	TRBV7-2	CASSLHGVSNQPQHF	TGTGCCAGCAGCCTCCACGGGGTGAGCAATCAGCCCCAGCATTTT
TRBJ1-1	.	TRBD1	TRBV5-4	CASSWRGGSYTEAFF	TGTGCCAGCAGCTGGCGAGGGGGCAGTTACACTGAAGCTTTCTTT
TRBJ2-2	once	TRBD2	TRBV18	CASSPPSGRDTGELFF	TGTGCCAGCTCACCACCTAGCGGGAGGGACACCGGGGAGCTGTTTTTT
TRBJ2-6	once	.	TRBV2	CASSDTGANVLTF	TGTGCCAGCAGTGATACTGGGGCCAACGTCCTGACTTTC
TRBJ1-4	.	.	TRBV4-2	CASSQEGAGNEKLFF	TGTGCCAGCAGCCAAGAAGGGGCTGGTAATGAAAAACTGTTTTTT
TRBJ1-2	.	.	TRBV9	CASSVGAGYGYTF	TGTGCCAGCAGCGTAGGAGCAGGCTATGGCTACACCTTC
TRBJ1-1	once	.	TRBV7-6	CASSLERDTEAFF	TGTGCCAGCAGCTTAGAGAGGGACACTGAAGCTTTCTTT
TRBJ1-2	.	TRBD1	TRBV7-3	CASSPQGASGGYTF	TGTGCCAGCAGCCCACAGGGGGCGTCGGGTGGCTACACCTTC
TRBJ1-1	.	TRBD1	TRBV7-2	CASSLTGQGTEAFF	TGTGCCAGCAGCTTAACGGGACAGGGTACGGAAGCTTTCTTT
TRBJ1-1	.	.	TRBV3-1/TRBV3-2	CASSQAYQGEAFF	TGTGCCAGCAGCCAAGCATATCAGGGAGAAGCTTTCTTT
TRBJ2-7	.	.	TRBV18	CASSRETGYEQYF	TGTGCCAGCTCACGCGAGACAGGCTACGAGCAGTACTTC